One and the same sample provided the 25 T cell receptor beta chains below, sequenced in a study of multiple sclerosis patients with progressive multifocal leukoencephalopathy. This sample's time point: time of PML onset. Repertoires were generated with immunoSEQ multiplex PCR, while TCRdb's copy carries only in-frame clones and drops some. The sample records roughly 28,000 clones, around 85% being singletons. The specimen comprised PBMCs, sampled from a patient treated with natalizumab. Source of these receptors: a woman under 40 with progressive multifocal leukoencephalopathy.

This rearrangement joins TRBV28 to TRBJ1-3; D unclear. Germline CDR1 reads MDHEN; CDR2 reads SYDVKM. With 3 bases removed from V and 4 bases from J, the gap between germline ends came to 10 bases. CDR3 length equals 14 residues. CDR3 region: CASSFPGKGNTIYF. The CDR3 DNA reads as TGTGCCAGCAGTTTCCCCGGTAAAGGAAACACCATATATTTT. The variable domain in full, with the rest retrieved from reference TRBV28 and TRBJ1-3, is DVKVTQSSRYLVKRTGEKVFLECVQDMDHENMFWYRQDPGLGLRLIYFSYDVKMKEKGDIPEGYSVSREKKERFSLILESASTNQTSMYLCASSFPGKGNTIYFGEGSWLTVV.

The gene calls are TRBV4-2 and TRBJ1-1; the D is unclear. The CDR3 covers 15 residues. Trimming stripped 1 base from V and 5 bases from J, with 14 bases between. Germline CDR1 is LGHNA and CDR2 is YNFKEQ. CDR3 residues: CASSQVVGVGTEAFF. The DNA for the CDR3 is TGTGCCAGCAGCCAAGTTGTCGGAGTGGGAACTGAAGCTTTCTTT.

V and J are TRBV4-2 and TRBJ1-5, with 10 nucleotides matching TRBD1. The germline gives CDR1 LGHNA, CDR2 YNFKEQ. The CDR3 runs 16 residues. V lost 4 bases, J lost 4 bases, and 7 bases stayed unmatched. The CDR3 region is CASSRGGQGINQPQHF. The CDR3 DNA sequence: TGTGCCAGCAGCCGGGGGGGACAGGGGATTAATCAGCCCCAGCATTTT.

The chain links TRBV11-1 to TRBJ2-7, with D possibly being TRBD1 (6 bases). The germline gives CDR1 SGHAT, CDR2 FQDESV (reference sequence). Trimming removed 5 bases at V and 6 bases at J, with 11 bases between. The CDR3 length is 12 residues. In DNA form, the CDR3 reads TGTGCCAGCAGCCATACAGGGATCGAGCAGTACTTC. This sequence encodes CASSHTGIEQYF.

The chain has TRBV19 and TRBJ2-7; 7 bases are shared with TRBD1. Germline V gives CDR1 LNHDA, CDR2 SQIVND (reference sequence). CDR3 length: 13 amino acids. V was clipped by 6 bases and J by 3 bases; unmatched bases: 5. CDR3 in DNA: TGTGCCAGTAGACAGACAGGGAACTACGAGCAGTACTTC. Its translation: CASRQTGNYEQYF.

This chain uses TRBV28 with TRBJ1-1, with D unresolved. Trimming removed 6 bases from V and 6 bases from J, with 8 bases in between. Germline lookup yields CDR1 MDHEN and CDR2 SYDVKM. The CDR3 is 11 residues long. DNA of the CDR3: TGTGCCAGCAGGGGAAGGCCTGAAGCTTTCTTT. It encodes CASRGRPEAFF. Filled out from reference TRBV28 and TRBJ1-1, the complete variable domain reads DVKVTQSSRYLVKRTGEKVFLECVQDMDHENMFWYRQDPGLGLRLIYFSYDVKMKEKGDIPEGYSVSREKKERFSLILESASTNQTSMYLCASRGRPEAFFGQGTRLTVV.

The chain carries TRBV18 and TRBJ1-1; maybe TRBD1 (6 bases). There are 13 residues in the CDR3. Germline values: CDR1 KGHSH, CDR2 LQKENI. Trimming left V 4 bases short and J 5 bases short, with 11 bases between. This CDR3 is CASSQGGLTEAFF. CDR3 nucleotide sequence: TGTGCCAGCTCACAGGGGGGGCTGACTGAAGCTTTCTTT.

CDR3 nucleotide sequence: TGTGCCAGCAGCGTAGAAACAGTCACAGATACGCAGTATTTT. It yields the protein CASSVETVTDTQYF. The rearrangement uses TRBV9 and TRBJ2-3; D not certain. Deletions cut 0 bases from V and 2 bases from J, with 7 bases between. The CDR3 loop spans 14 amino acids. Germline V gene data show CDR1 as SGDLS and CDR2 as YYNGEE.

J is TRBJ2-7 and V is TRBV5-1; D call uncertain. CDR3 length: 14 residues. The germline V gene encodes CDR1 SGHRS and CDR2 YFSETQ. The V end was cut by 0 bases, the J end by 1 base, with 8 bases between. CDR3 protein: CASSLGVWSYEQYF. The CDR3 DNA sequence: TGCGCCAGCAGCTTGGGTGTCTGGTCCTACGAGCAGTACTTC.

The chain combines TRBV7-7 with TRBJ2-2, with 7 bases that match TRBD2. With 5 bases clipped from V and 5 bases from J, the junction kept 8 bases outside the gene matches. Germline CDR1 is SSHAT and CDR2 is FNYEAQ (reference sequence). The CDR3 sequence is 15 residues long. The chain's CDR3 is CASSLDTSVTGELFF. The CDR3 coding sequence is TGTGCCAGCAGCCTTGATACTAGCGTTACCGGGGAGCTGTTTTTT.

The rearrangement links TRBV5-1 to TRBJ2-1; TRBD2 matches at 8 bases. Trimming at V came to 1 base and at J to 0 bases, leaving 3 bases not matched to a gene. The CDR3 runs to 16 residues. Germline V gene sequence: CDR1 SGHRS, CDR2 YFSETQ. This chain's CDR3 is CASSLRGGSSYNEQFF. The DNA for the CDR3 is TGCGCCAGCAGCTTGCGCGGGGGGAGCTCCTACAATGAGCAGTTCTTC. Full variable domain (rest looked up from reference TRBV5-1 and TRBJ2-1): KAGVTQTPRYLIKTRGQQVTLSCSPISGHRSVSWYQQTPGQGLQFLFEYFSETQRNKGNFPGRFSGRQFSNSRSEMNVSTLELGDSALYLCASSLRGGSSYNEQFFGPGTRLTVL.

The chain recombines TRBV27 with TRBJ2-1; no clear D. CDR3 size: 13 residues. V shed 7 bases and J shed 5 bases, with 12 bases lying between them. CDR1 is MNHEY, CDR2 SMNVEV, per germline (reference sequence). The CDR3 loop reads CASKSPPNNEQFF. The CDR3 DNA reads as TGTGCCAGCAAGTCACCGCCCAACAATGAGCAGTTCTTC.

The DNA of the CDR3 is TGTGCCAGTAGTATAAGGGGGTCGGGTCAGCCCCAGCATTTT. The encoded protein is CASSIRGSGQPQHF. The chain couples TRBV19 to TRBJ1-5; a weak D match, TRBD1 (6 bases). Germline V lookup: CDR1 LNHDA, CDR2 SQIVND (reference sequence). V lost 2 bases to trimming and J lost 6 bases, with 11 bases between them. The CDR3 covers 14 residues.

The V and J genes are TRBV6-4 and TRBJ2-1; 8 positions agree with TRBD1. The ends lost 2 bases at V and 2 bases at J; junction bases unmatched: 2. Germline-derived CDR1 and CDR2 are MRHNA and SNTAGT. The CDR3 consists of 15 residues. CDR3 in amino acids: CASSDTGGTYNEQFF. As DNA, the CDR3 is TGTGCCAGCAGTGACACAGGGGGGACCTACAATGAGCAGTTCTTC.

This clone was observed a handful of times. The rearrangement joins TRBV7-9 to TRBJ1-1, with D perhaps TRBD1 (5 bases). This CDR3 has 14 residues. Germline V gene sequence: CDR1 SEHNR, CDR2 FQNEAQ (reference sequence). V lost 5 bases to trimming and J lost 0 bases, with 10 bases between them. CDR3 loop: CASSLGALNTEAFF. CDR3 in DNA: TGTGCCAGCAGCCTAGGGGCGTTGAACACTGAAGCTTTCTTT.

CDR3 sequence (DNA): TGTGCCAGCAGCTTAGGAGGGGGACAGGGTGGGTCCTACAATGAGCAGTTCTTC. It is translated as CASSLGGGQGGSYNEQFF. The chain uses TRBV11-3 and TRBJ2-1; 9 bases map to TRBD1. There are 18 residues in the CDR3. The V segment lost 1 base and the J segment 1 base; nucleotides outside the gene matches: 8. Germline V CDR1 and CDR2: SGHNT, YENEEA.

The chain's CDR3 is CASSLPQRRQPQHF. The CDR3, as DNA: TGTGCCAGCAGTTTACCACAACGGCGGCAGCCCCAGCATTTT. The V call is TRBV28, the J call TRBJ1-5; D ambiguous. The CDR3 sequence is 14 residues long. V lost 2 bases to trimming and J lost 7 bases, with 12 bases between them. CDR1 is MDHEN and CDR2 is SYDVKM in the germline V gene.

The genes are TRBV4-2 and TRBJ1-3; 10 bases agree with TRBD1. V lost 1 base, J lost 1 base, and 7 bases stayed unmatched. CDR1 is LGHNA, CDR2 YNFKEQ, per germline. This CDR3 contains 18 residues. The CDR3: CASSQGDRGTTSGNTIYF. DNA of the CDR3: TGTGCCAGCAGCCAAGGGGACAGGGGTACTACTTCTGGAAACACCATATATTTT.

In DNA, the CDR3 is TGCGCCAGCAGCCAAGATTTTAACCCCTATGCTCATCAGCCCCAGCATTTT. It codes for CASSQDFNPYAHQPQHF. The V and J genes are TRBV4-3 and TRBJ1-5; no reliable D call. The CDR3 length is 17 residues. The germline gives CDR1 LGHNA, CDR2 YSLEER. The V gene lost 0 bases and the J gene lost 5 bases, with 17 bases spanning the gap.

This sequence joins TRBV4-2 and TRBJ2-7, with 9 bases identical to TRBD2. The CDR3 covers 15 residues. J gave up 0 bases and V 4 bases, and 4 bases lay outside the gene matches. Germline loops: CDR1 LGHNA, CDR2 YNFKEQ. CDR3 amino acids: CASSLSGGSSYEQYF. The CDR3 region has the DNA TGTGCCAGCAGCCTTAGCGGGGGAAGCTCCTACGAGCAGTACTTC.

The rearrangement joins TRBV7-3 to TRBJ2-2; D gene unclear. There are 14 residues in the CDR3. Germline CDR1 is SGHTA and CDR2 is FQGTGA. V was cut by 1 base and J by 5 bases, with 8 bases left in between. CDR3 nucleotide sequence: TGTGCCAGCAGCTTAAACCCGCAAACCGGGGAGCTGTTTTTT. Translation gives CASSLNPQTGELFF.

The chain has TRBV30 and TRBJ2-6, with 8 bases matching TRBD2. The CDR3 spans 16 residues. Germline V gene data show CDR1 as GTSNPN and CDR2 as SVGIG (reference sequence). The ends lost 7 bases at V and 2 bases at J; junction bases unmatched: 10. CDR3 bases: TGTGCCTCGGCGGGGGGCAGGGTAGCTGGGGCCAACGTCCTGACTTTC. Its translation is CASAGGRVAGANVLTF.

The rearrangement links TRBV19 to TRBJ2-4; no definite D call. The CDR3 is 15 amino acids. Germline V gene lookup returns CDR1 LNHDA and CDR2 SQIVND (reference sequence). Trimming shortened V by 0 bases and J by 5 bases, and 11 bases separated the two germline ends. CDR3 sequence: CASSIDSDYENIQYF. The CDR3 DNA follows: TGTGCCAGTAGTATAGATTCCGATTATGAAAACATTCAGTACTTC.

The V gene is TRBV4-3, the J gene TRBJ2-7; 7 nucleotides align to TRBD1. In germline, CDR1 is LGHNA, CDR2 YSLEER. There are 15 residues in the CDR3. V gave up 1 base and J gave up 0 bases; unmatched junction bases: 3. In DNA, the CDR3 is TGCGCCAGCAGCCAAGGGACAGGCCGCTCCTACGAGCAGTACTTC. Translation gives CASSQGTGRSYEQYF.

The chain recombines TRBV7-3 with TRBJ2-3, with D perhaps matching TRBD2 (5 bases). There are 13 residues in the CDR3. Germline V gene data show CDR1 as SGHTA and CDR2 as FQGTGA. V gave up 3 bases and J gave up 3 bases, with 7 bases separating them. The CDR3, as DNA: TGTGCCAGCAGCTTGAGGGAAACAGATACGCAGTATTTT. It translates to CASSLRETDTQYF.